The clone carrying this T cell receptor (beta chain) was counted ten times or more. The antigen remains undetermined. Using unique molecular identifiers, the investigators prepared the TCRbeta library. In TCRdb, the PCR reads were re-called with MiXCR into one record per CDR3 protein. Of roughly 500,000 distinct CDR3 sequences detected, about 10% appear once; the ten largest clones hold about 2%. CDR3 size: 17 residues. The ends lost 1 base at V and 6 bases at J; junction bases unmatched: 6. Germline lookup yields CDR1 SGHTA and CDR2 FQGNSA. These data belong to a study of T-cell reconstitution after alpha-beta-depleted transplantation in children. Whole-study results and caveats: After transplant, high TCRbeta diversity at day 60 in some patients arose from surviving recipient T cells and thymic progenitors. It was reported that alpha-beta T cells came from several hundred expanded graft clones (about two months after transplant).

This receptor was taken from a child aged 2-15 years with inherited bone marrow failure, due to receive a stem cell transplant. This chain joins TRBV7-2 and TRBJ2-2; TRBD2 agrees at 12 bases. Sequenced here: PBMCs, sampled before TCRalphabeta/CD19-depleted stem cell transplant. CDR3 loop: CASSLVYLAGGSGELFF. The CDR3 DNA sequence: TGTGCCAGCAGCTTAGTATACCTAGCGGGAGGGTCCGGGGAGCTGTTTTTT.